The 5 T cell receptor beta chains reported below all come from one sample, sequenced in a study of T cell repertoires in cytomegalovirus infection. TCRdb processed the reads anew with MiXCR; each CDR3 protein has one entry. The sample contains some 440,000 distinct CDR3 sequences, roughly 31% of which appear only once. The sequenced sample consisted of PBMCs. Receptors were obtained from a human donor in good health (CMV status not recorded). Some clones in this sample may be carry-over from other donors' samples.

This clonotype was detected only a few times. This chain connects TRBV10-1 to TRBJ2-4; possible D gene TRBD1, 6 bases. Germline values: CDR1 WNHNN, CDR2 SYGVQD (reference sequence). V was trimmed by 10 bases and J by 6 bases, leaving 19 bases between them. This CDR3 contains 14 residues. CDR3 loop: CATQNPAQGNIQYF. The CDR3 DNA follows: TGCGCCACCCAAAACCCCGCACAGGGAAACATTCAGTACTTC.

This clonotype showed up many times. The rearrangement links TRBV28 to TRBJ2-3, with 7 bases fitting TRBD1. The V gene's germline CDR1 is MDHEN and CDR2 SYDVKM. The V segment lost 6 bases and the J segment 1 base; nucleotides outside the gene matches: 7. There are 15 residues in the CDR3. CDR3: CASSRTGTGTDTQYF. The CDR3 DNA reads TGTGCCAGCAGCCGGACGGGGACAGGCACAGATACGCAGTATTTT.

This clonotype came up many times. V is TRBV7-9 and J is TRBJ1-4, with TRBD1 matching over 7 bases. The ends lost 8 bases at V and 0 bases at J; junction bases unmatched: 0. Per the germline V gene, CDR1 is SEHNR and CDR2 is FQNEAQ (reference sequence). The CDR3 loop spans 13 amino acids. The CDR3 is CASGQATNEKLFF. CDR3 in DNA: TGTGCCAGCGGACAGGCAACTAATGAAAAACTGTTTTTT.

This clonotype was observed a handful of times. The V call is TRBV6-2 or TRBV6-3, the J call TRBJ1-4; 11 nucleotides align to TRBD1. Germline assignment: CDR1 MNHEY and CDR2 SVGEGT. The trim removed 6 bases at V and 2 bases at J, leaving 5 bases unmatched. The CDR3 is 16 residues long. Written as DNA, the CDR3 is TGTGCCAGCAGCCGGGACAGGGGGTCGACTAATGAAAAACTGTTTTTT. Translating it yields CASSRDRGSTNEKLFF.

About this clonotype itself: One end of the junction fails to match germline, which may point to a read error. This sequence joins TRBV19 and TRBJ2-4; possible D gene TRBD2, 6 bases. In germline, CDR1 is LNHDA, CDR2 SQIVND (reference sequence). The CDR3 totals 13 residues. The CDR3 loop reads CASSPGLQKIQYF. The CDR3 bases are TGTGCCAGTAGCCCGGGACTCCAAAAGATTCAGTACTTC.